These 2 T cell receptor beta chains were all obtained from the same sample, sequenced in a study of blood T cell repertoires in COVID-19. Data came from immunoSEQ multiplex PCR; TCRdb stores just in-frame clones and leaves some out. The repertoire holds roughly 120,000 clones, with approximately 68% as singletons. Sequenced: peripheral blood. The receptors derive from a woman aged 60-75 years with acute or convalescent COVID-19.

The DNA of the CDR3 is TGTGCCAGCAGTCGGGGGACAGGGAATGAGCAGTTCTTC. Translated, it gives CASSRGTGNEQFF. This chain connects TRBV27 to TRBJ2-1, with 9 positions matching TRBD1. V trimming: 5 bases; J trimming: 7 bases; junction bases outside the gene matches: 3. The V gene's germline CDR1 is MNHEY and CDR2 SMNVEV (reference sequence). CDR3 length: 13 residues.

The chain recombines TRBV19 with TRBJ1-2; 9 nucleotides agree with TRBD1. V lost 6 bases to trimming and J lost 8 bases; unmatched junction nucleotides: 13. Germline CDR1 is LNHDA and CDR2 is SQIVND (reference sequence). There are 15 residues in the CDR3. The DNA for the CDR3 is TGTGCCAGTAGGGACGCGGGACAGGGAGTGTCCGGCTACACCTTC. Translation: CASRDAGQGVSGYTF. Using reference TRBV19 and TRBJ1-2 for the parts outside the CDR3, the full variable domain is DGGITQSPKYLFRKEGQNVTLSCEQNLNHDAMYWYRQDPGQGLRLIYYSQIVNDFQKGDIAEGYSVSREKKESFPLTVTSAQKNPTAFYLCASRDAGQGVSGYTFGSGTRLTVV.